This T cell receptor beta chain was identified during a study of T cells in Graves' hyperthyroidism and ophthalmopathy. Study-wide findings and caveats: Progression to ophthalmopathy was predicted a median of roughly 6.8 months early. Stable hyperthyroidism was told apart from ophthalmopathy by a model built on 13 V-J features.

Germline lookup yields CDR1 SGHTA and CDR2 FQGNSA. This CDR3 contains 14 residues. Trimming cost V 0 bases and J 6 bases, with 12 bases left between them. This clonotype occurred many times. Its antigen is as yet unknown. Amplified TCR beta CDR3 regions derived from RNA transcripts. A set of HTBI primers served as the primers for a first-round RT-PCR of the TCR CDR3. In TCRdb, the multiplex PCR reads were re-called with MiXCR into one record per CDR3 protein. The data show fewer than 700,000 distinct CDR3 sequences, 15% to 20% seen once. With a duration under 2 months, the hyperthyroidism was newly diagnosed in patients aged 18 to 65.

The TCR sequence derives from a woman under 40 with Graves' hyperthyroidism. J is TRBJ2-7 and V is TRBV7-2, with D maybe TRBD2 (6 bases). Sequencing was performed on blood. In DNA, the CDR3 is TGTGCCAGCAGCTTAGCGCCTGGGGACTCCGAGCAGTACTTC. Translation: CASSLAPGDSEQYF.